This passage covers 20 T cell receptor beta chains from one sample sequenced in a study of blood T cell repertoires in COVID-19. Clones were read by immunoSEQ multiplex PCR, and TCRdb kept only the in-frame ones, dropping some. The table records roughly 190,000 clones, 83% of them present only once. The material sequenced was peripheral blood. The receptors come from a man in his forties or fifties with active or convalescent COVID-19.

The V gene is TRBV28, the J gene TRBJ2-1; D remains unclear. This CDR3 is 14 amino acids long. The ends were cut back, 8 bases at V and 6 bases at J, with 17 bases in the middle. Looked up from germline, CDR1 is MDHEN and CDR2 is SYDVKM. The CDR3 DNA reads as TGTGCCAGCGGAACCCTAGTGGCGGCCAATGAGCAGTTCTTC. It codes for CASGTLVAANEQFF.

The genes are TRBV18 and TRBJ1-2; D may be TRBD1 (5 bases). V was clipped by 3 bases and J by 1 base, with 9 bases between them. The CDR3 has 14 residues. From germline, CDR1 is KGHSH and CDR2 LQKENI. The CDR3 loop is CASSPATDNYGYTF. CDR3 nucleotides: TGTGCCAGCTCACCCGCGACAGATAACTATGGCTACACCTTC.

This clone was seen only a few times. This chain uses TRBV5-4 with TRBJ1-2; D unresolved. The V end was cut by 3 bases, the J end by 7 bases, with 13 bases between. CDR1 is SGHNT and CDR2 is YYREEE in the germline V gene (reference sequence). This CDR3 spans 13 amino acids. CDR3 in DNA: TGTGCCAGCAGCTCCGACCCCGCGGGTGGCTACACCTTC. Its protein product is CASSSDPAGGYTF.

CDR3 in DNA: TGTGCCATCAGTGAGTCGTGGCAGGGCGAACTAGCCAAAAACATTCAGTACTTC. It codes for CAISESWQGELAKNIQYF. The chain carries TRBV10-3 and TRBJ2-4, with a tentative D call TRBD1 (5 bases). The CDR3 is 18 amino acids. Germline V gene sequence: CDR1 ENHRY, CDR2 SYGVKD. With 0 bases removed from V and 0 bases from J, the gap between germline ends came to 15 bases.

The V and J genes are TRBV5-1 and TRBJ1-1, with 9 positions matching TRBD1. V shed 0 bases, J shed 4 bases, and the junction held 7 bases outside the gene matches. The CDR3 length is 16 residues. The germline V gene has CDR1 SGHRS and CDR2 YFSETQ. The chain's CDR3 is CASSLATGGAVTEAFF. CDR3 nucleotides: TGCGCCAGCAGCTTGGCTACAGGGGGCGCGGTCACTGAAGCTTTCTTT. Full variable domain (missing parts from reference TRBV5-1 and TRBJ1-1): KAGVTQTPRYLIKTRGQQVTLSCSPISGHRSVSWYQQTPGQGLQFLFEYFSETQRNKGNFPGRFSGRQFSNSRSEMNVSTLELGDSALYLCASSLATGGAVTEAFFGQGTRLTVV.

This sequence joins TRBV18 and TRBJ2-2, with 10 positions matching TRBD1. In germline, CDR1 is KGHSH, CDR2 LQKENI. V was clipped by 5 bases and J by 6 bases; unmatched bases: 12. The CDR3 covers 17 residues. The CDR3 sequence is CASSSFSGTGVPGELFF. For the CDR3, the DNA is TGTGCCAGCTCATCATTTTCCGGGACAGGGGTTCCCGGGGAGCTGTTTTTT. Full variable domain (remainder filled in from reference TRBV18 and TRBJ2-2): NAGVMQNPRHLVRRRGQEARLRCSPMKGHSHVYWYRQLPEEGLKFMVYLQKENIIDESGMPKERFSAEFPKEGPSILRIQQVVRGDSAAYFCASSSFSGTGVPGELFFGEGSRLTVL.

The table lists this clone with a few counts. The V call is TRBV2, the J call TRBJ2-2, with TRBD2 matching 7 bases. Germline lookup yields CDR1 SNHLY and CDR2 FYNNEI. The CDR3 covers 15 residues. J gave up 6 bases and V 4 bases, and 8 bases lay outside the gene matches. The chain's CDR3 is CASSAERDFAGELFF. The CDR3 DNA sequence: TGTGCCAGCAGTGCAGAGCGGGATTTTGCCGGGGAGCTGTTTTTT.

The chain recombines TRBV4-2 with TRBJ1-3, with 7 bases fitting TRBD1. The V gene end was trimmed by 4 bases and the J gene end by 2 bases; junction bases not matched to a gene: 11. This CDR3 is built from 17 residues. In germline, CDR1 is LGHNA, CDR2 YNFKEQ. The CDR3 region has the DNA TGTGCCAGCAGCCCCCACCCTGGCAGGGGGGCTGGAAACACCATATATTTT. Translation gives CASSPHPGRGAGNTIYF.

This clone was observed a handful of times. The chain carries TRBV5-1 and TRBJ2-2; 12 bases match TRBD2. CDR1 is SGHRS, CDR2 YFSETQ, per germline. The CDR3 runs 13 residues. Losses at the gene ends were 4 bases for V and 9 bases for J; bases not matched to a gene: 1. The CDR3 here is CASSRTSGRELFF. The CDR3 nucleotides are TGCGCCAGCAGCCGGACTAGCGGGAGGGAGCTGTTTTTT.

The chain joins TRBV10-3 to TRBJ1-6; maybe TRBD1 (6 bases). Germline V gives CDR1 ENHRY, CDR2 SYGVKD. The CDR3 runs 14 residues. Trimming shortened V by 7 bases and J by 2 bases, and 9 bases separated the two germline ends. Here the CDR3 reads CAIKQGPYNSPLHF. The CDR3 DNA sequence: TGTGCCATCAAACAGGGACCCTATAATTCACCCCTCCACTTT.

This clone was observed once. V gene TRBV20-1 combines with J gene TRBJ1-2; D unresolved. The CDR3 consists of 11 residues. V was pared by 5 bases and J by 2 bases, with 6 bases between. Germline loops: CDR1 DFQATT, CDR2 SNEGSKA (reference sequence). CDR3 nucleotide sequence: TGCAGTGCTCCAATGAACTATGGCTACACCTTC. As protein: CSAPMNYGYTF.

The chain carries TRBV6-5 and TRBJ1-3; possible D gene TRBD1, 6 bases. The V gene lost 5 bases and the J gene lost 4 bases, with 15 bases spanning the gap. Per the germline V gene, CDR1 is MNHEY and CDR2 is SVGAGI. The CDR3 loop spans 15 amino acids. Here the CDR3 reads CASSPRTDGGNTIYF. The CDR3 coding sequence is TGTGCCAGCAGTCCCCGGACAGACGGCGGAAACACCATATATTTT.

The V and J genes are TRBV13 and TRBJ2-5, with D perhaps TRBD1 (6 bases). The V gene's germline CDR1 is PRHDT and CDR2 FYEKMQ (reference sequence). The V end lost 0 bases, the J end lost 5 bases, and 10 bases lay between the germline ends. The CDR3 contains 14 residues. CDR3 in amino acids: CASSLGGALETQYF. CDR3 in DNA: TGTGCCAGCAGCTTAGGGGGGGCTCTGGAGACCCAGTACTTC.

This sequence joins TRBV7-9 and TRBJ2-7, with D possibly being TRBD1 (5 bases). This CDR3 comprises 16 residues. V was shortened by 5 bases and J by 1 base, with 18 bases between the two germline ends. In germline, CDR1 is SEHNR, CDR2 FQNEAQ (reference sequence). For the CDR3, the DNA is TGTGCCAGCAGCGACCCAGACAGATTGTTGTCCTACGAGCAGTACTTC. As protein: CASSDPDRLLSYEQYF.

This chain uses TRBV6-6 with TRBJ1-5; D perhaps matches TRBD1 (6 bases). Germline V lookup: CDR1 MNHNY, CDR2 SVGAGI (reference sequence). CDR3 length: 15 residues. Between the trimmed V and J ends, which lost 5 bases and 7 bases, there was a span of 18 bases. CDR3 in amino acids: CASSDSRGLWQPQHF. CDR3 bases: TGTGCCAGCAGTGATTCGAGGGGGTTGTGGCAGCCCCAGCATTTT.

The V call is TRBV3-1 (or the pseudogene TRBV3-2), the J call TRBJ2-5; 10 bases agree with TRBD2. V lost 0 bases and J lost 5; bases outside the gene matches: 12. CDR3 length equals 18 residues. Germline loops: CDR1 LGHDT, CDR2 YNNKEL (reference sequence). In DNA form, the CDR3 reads TGTGCCAGCAGCCAAGATTGGTGGGAGCGGGAGGGCCCGGAGACCCAGTACTTC. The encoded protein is CASSQDWWEREGPETQYF.

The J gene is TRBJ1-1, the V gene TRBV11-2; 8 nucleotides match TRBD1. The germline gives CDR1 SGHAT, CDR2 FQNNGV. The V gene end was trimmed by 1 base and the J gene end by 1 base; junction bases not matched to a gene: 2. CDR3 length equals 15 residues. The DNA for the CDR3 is TGTGCCAGCAGCTTAGGAACAGGGGGGAACACTGAAGCTTTCTTT. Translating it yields CASSLGTGGNTEAFF.

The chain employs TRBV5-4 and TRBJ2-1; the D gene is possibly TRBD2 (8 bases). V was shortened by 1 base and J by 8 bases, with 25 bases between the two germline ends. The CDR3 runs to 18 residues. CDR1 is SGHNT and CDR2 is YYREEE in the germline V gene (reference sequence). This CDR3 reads CASSLPPGSGGQGDEQFF. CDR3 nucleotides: TGTGCCAGCAGCTTGCCCCCTGGGTCGGGGGGGCAGGGGGATGAGCAGTTCTTC. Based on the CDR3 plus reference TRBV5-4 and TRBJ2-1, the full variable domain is ETGVTQSPTHLIKTRGQQVTLRCSSQSGHNTVSWYQQALGQGPQFIFQYYREEENGRGNFPPRFSGLQFPNYSSELNVNALELDDSALYLCASSLPPGSGGQGDEQFFGPGTRLTVL.

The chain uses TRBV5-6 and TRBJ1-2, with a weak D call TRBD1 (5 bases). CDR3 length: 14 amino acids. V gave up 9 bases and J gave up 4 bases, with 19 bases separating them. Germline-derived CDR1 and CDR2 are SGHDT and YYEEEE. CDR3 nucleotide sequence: TGTGCCACACACGGGGGAGCTGTGGGCTATGGCTACACCTTC. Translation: CATHGGAVGYGYTF.

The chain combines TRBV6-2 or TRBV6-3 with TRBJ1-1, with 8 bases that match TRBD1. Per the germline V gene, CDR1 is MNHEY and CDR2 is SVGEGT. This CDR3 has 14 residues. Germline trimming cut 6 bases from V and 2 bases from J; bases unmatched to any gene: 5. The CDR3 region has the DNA TGTGCCAGCAGCTTCGGACAGGGAAACACTGAAGCTTTCTTT. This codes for CASSFGQGNTEAFF.